The sequence of this T cell receptor (beta chain) was determined in a study of T cells after yellow fever vaccination. Study-wide results and caveats: Although the secondary response was weaker, it peaked faster, at day 5 versus 15. Clones that expanded after primary vaccination mostly reappeared after the booster (roughly 96% CD4, about 91% CD8).

TCRdb reprocessed the 5' RACE reads via MiXCR and lists one record per CDR3 protein. Among about 300,000 distinct CDR3 sequences listed, 4% were seen once. Worth noting for this clonotype: The target antigen is unknown.

Germline trimming cut 5 bases from V and 2 bases from J; bases unmatched to any gene: 11. CDR1 and CDR2 (germline): SEHNR, FQNEAQ (reference sequence). This CDR3 spans 19 amino acids. This specimen consisted of PBMCs, obtained 5 days after the yellow fever booster vaccination. The sequence was collected from a man aged 18-30 years who received the YFV17D yellow fever vaccine. The V gene is TRBV7-9, the J gene TRBJ2-5; 16 bases fit TRBD2. CDR3 loop: CASSDGTSGGAEGQETQYF. CDR3 bases: TGTGCCAGCAGCGACGGGACTAGCGGGGGGGCCGAAGGACAAGAGACCCAGTACTTC.